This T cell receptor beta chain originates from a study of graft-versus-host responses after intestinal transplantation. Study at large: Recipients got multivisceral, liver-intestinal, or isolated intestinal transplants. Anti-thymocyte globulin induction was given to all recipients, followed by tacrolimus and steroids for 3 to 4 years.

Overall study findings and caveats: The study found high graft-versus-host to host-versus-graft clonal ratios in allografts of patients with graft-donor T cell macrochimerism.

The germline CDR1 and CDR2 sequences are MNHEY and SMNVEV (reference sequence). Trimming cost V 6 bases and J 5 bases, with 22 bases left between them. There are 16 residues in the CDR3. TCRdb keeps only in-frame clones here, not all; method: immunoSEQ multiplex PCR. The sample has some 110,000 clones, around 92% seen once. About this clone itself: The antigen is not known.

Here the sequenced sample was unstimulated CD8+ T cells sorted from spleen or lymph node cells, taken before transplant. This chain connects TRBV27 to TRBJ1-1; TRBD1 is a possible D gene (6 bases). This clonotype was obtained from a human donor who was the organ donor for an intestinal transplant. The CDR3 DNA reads TGTGCCAGCAGCACTGGGCCAAGGACAGCCGAAACTGAAGCTTTCTTT. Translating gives CASSTGPRTAETEAFF.